This T cell receptor beta chain was recorded in a study of CD8+CD57+ T cells in acquired aplastic anemia. Turning to the study itself: Sorted CD4+ and CD8+ cells gave an average of about 3.4 ug of DNA. Healthy donor CD4+ cell samples had a mean of approximately 11 million reads.

Genomic DNA constituted the template upon which TCR beta VDJ and CDR3 profiling was performed. TCRdb re-analysed the reads in MiXCR, keeping a single row per CDR3 protein. The top ten clones hold approximately 1% of a sample with around 150,000 distinct CDR3 sequences, 35% to 55% of them seen once. The germline gives CDR1 SGHNT, CDR2 YYREEE (reference sequence). This CDR3 contains 15 residues. The study, taken as a whole, reports: Overlapping CD8+ CDR3 repertoires of patients and controls contained nearly 30 shared sequences.

With regard to this clonotype: Its antigen is not identified. One end of the junction varies from germline; a read error may be responsible.

The chain couples TRBV5-4 to TRBJ2-7; 8 bases match TRBD2. This sequence was found in a human donor in good health. Sequenced input: sorted CD4+, CD8+, or CD8+CD57+ T cells (not recorded which) from PBMCs. The CDR3: CASSLAGTRAFEQYF. For the CDR3, the DNA is TGTGCCAGCAGTTTGGCGGGGACTAGGGCGTTCGAGCAGTACTTC.